The entry below gives a single T cell receptor (beta chain) sequence along with its context. Unique molecular identifiers were incorporated when the TCRbeta library was constructed. MiXCR, run by TCRdb on the PCR reads, gives a single entry per CDR3 protein. The repertoire includes some 640,000 distinct CDR3 sequences, around a sixth of them detected once, and 0.9% to 1.2% sits in the top ten. This record comes from a study of T-cell reconstitution after alpha-beta-depleted transplantation in children. CDR3 length equals 15 residues. The germline V gene has CDR1 SGHTA and CDR2 FQGNSA. The ends lost 3 bases at V and 5 bases at J; junction bases unmatched: 8.

The chain joins TRBV7-2 to TRBJ2-5, with 8 bases matching TRBD2. This receptor was obtained from a human donor who donated a stem cell graft to a child with acute myeloid leukemia. The source was PBMCs from the stem cell graft donor, collected from the stem cell graft. This CDR3 reads CASSLFGGASETQYF. For the CDR3, the DNA is TGTGCCAGCAGCTTGTTCGGGGGGGCCTCGGAGACCCAGTACTTC.